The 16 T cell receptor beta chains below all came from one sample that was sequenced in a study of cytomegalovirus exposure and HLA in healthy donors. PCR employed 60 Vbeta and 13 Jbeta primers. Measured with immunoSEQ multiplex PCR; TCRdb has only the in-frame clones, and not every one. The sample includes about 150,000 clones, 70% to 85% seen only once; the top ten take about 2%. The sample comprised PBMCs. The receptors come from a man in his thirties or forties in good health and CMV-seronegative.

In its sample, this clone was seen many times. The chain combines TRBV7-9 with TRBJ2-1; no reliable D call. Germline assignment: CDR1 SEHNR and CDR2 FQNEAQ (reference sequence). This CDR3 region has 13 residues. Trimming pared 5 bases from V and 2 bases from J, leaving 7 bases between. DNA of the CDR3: TGTGCCAGCAGCCTTCCCCCCTACAATGAGCAGTTCTTC. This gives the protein CASSLPPYNEQFF.

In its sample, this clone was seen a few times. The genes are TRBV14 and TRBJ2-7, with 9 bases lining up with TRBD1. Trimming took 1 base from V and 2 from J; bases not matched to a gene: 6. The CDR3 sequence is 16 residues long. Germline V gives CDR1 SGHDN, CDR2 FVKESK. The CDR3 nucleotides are TGTGCCAGCAGCCAAGGGGACAGGGAGTATCCCTACGAGCAGTACTTC. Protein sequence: CASSQGDREYPYEQYF.

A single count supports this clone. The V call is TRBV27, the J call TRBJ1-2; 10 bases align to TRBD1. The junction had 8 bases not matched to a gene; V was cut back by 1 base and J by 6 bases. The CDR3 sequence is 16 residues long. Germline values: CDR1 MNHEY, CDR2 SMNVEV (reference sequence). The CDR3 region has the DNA TGTGCCAGCAGTTTATTTCCGACAGGGGGCGGGGATGGCTACACCTTC. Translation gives CASSLFPTGGGDGYTF.

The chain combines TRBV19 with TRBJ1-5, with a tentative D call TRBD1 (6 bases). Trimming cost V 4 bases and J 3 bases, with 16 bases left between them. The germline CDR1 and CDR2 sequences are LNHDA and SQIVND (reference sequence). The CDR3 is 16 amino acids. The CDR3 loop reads CASSSQQGRVNQPQHF. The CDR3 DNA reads TGTGCCAGTAGTAGCCAACAGGGTAGGGTCAATCAGCCCCAGCATTTT.

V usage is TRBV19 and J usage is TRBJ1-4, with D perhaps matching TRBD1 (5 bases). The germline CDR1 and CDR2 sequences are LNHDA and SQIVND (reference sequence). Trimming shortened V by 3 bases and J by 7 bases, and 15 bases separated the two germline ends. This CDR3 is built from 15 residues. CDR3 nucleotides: TGTGCCAGTAGTATCTCGCAGGGTGTGCGTGAAAAACTGTTTTTT. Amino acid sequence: CASSISQGVREKLFF.

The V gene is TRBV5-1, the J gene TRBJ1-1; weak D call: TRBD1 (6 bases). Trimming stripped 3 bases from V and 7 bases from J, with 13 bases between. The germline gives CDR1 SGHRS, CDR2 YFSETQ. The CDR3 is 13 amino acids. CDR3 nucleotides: TGCGCCAGCAGCTCGGACAGCTACAATGAAGCTTTCTTT. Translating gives CASSSDSYNEAFF.

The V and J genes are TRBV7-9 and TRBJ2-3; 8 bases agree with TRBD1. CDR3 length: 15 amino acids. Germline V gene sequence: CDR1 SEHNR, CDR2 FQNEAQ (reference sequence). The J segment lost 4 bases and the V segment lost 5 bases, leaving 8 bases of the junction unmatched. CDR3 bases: TGTGCCAGCAGCGAGAACGGACAGGGAGCAGATACGCAGTATTTT. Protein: CASSENGQGADTQYF.

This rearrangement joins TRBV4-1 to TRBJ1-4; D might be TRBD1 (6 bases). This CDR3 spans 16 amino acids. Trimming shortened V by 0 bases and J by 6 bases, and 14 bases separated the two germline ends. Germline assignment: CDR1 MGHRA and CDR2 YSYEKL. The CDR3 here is CASSQDGSGADEKLFF. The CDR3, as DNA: TGCGCCAGCAGCCAAGATGGGTCAGGGGCTGATGAAAAACTGTTTTTT.

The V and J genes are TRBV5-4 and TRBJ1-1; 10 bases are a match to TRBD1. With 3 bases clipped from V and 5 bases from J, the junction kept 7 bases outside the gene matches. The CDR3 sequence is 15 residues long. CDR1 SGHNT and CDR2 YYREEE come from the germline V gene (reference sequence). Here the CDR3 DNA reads TGTGCCAGCAGCTCCGGACAGGGGGGCTGGACTGAAGCTTTCTTT. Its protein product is CASSSGQGGWTEAFF.

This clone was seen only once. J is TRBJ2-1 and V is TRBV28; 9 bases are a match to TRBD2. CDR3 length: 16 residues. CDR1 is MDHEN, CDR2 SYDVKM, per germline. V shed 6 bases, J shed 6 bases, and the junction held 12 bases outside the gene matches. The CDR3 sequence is CASSLPVAGASNEQFF. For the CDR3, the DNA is TGTGCCAGCAGCTTACCCGTAGCGGGGGCCTCCAATGAGCAGTTCTTC.

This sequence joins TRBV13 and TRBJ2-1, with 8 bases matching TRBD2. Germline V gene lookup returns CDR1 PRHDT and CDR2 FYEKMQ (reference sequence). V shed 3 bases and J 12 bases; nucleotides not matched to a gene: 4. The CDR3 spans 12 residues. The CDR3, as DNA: TGTGCCAGCAGCTTGGAGCTAGCGGGGCAGTTCTTC. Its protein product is CASSLELAGQFF.

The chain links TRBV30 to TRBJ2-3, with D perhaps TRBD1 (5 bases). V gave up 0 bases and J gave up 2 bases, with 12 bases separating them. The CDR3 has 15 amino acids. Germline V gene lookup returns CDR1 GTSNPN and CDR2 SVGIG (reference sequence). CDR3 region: CAWSVGDRPTDTQYF. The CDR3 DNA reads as TGTGCCTGGAGTGTAGGAGACAGACCCACAGATACGCAGTATTTT.

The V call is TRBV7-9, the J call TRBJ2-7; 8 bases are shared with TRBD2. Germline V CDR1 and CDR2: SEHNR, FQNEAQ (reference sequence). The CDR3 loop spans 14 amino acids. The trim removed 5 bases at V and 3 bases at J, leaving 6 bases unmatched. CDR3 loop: CASSPPGGLYEQYF. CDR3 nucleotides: TGTGCCAGCAGCCCCCCGGGGGGGCTCTACGAGCAGTACTTC.

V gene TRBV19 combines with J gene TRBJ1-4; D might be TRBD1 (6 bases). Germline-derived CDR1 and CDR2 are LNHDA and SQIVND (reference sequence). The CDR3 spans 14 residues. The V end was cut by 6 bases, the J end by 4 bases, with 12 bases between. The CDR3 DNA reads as TGTGCCAGTAGCAGGACAGATATTAATGAAAAACTGTTTTTT. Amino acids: CASSRTDINEKLFF.

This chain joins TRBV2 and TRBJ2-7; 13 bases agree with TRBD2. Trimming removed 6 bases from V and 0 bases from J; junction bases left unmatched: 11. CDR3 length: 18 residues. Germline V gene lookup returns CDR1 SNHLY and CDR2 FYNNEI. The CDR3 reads CASRGGTSGVVGSYEQYF. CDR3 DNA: TGTGCCAGCAGGGGAGGGACTAGCGGGGTGGTTGGCTCCTACGAGCAGTACTTC.

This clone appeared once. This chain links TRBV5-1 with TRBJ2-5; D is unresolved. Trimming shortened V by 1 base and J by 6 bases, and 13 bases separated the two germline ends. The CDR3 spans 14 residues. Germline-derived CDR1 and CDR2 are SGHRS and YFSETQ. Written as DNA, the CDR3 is TGCGCCAGCAGCTTGAACCCCGATGGGCAGACCCAGTACTTC. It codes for CASSLNPDGQTQYF. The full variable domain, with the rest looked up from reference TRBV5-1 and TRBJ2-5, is KAGVTQTPRYLIKTRGQQVTLSCSPISGHRSVSWYQQTPGQGLQFLFEYFSETQRNKGNFPGRFSGRQFSNSRSEMNVSTLELGDSALYLCASSLNPDGQTQYFGPGTRLLVL.